This TCR beta chain was profiled in a study of T cells in Graves' hyperthyroidism and ophthalmopathy. Study in general: Upon initial diagnosis and before any treatment, peripheral blood was collected. Study results and limitations: The blood repertoire included most of the expanded thyroid clonotypes above 0.001.

Active moderate-to-severe ophthalmopathy, Clinical Activity Score at least 3, NOSPECS at least 4, under 3 months' duration. Uncontrolled infection, other autoimmune disease, pregnancy or lactation led to exclusion. This clonotype showed up many times. The antigen is not known. Amplification yielded TCR beta CDR3 regions, with RNA transcripts as the source. First-round RT-PCR of the TCR CDR3 relied on the HTBI primer set. TCRdb passed the multiplex PCR reads through MiXCR, listing each CDR3 protein once. This table holds 360,000 or so distinct CDR3 sequences, around 15% found once. The CDR3 sequence is 16 residues long. The germline CDR1 and CDR2 sequences are SGHAT and FQNNGV. V trimming: 1 base; J trimming: 5 bases; junction bases outside the gene matches: 10.

The chain uses TRBV11-2 and TRBJ2-5, with TRBD2 matching over 7 bases. The receptor was derived from a woman in her sixties or seventies with Graves' ophthalmopathy. The sample taken for sequencing was blood. The CDR3 DNA reads TGTGCCAGCAGCTTAGGCCAGGCGGGAGTTTTGGAGACCCAGTACTTC. It translates to CASSLGQAGVLETQYF.